The clone carrying this TCR beta chain has more than one count but fewer than ten. As yet, its antigen is unknown. Time point: newly diagnosed GD, antithyroid drugs for less than 3 months. Extracted PBMC RNA gave rise to the TCR library. In Xi'an, China, an endocrinology department was the source of patients. This record comes from a study of regulatory T cells in long-lasting Graves disease. Study-level background: Graves' patients diagnosed newly had used antithyroid drugs under 3 months.

iRepertoire HTBI primers and Arm-PCR of CDR3 regions built TCR beta libraries. TCRdb analysed the multiplex PCR reads with MiXCR anew, one entry per CDR3 protein. The table shows over 450,000 distinct CDR3 sequences, with 12% occurring only once. Findings of the study overall: Patients whose Graves' disease persisted exhibited lower TCR diversity than those newly diagnosed.

In germline, CDR1 is MDHEN, CDR2 SYDVKM. Unmatched junction bases numbered 11, after V lost 2 bases and J lost 2 bases. The CDR3 sequence is 17 residues long. These data were also reused for a study on T cells in Graves' hyperthyroidism and ophthalmopathy. Per that paper: Through a model of 13 V-J features, ophthalmopathy was separated from stable hyperthyroidism.

This material consisted of peripheral blood mononuclear cells (PBMCs), taken at new diagnosis, from a patient treated with antithyroid drugs. This clonotype originated in a young woman with Graves disease. The J gene is TRBJ2-7, the V gene TRBV28; TRBD1 matches 8 bases. In nucleotides, the CDR3 is TGTGCCAGCAGTTTAAGTGAAGGGTACAGGGGGACCTACGAGCAGTACTTC. Translating gives CASSLSEGYRGTYEQYF.